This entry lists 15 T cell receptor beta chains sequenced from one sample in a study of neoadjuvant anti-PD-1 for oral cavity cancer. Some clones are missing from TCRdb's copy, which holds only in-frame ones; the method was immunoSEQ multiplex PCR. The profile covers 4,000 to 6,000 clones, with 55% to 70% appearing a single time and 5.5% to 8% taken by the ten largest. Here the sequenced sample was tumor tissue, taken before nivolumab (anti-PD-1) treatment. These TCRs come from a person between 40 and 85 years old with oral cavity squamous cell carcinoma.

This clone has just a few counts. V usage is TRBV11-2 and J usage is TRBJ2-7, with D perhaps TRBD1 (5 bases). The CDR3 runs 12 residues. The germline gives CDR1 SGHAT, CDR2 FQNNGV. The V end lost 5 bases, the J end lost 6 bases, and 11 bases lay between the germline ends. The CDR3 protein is CASSQETAEQYF. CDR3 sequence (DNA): TGTGCCAGCAGCCAAGAGACAGCCGAGCAGTACTTC.

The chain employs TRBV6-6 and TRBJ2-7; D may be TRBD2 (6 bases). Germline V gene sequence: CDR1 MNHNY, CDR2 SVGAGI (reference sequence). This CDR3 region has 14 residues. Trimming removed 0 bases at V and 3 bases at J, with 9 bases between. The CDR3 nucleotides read TGTGCCAGCAGTTACTCGGCGGGATACTACGAGCAGTACTTC. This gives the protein CASSYSAGYYEQYF.

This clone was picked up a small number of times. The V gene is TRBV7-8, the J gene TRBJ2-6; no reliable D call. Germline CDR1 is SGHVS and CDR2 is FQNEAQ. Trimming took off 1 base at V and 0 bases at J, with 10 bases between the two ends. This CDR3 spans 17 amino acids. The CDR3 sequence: CASSLGAAASGANVLTF. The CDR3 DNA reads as TGTGCCAGCAGCTTAGGGGCGGCTGCCTCTGGGGCCAACGTCCTGACTTTC.

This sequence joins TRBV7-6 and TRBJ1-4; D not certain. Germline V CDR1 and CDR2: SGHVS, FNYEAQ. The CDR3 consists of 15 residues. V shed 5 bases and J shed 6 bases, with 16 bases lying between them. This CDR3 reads CASSPTSGIDEKLFF. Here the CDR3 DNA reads TGTGCCAGCAGCCCTACATCAGGAATTGATGAAAAACTGTTTTTT.

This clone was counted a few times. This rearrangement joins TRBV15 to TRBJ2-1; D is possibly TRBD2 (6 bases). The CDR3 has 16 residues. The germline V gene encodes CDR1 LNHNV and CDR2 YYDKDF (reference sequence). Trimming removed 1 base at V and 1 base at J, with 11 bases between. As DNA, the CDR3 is TGTGCCACCAGCAGAGGGCGCGGGAAGTCCTACAATGAGCAGTTCTTC. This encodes CATSRGRGKSYNEQFF.

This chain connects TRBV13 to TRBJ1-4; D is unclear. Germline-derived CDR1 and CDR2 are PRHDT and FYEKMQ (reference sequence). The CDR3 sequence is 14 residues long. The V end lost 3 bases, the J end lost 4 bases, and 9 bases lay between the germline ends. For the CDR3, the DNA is TGTGCCAGCAGCTTGCGCCAGATTAATGAAAAACTGTTTTTT. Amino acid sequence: CASSLRQINEKLFF.

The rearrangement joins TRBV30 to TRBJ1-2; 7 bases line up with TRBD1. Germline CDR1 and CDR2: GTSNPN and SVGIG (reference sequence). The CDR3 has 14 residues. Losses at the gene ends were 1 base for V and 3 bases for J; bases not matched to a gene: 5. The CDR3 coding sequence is TGTGCCTGGAGTGCTGAAACAGGGGACTATGGCTACACCTTC. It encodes CAWSAETGDYGYTF.

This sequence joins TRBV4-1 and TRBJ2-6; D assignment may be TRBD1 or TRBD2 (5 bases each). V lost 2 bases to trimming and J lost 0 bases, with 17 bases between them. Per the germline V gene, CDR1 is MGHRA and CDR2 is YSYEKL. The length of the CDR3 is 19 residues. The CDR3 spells CASSQTQARGSSGANVLTF. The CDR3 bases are TGCGCCAGCAGCCAAACCCAGGCTCGGGGCAGCTCTGGGGCCAACGTCCTGACTTTC.

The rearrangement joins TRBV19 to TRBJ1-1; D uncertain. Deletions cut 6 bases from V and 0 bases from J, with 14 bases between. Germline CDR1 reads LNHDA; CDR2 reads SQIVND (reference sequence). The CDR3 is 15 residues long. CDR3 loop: CASSIGGRVNTEAFF. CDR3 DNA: TGTGCCAGTAGCATTGGCGGACGGGTGAACACTGAAGCTTTCTTT. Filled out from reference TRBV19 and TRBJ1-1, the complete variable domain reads DGGITQSPKYLFRKEGQNVTLSCEQNLNHDAMYWYRQDPGQGLRLIYYSQIVNDFQKGDIAEGYSVSREKKESFPLTVTSAQKNPTAFYLCASSIGGRVNTEAFFGQGTRLTVV.

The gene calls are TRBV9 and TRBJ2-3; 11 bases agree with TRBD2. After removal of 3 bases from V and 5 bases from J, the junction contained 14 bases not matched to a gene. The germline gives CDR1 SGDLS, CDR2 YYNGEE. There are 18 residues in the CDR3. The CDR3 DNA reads TGTGCCAGCAGCGAAACCCCCGGGTTAGCGGGGGGGGGAGATACGCAGTATTTT. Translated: CASSETPGLAGGGDTQYF.

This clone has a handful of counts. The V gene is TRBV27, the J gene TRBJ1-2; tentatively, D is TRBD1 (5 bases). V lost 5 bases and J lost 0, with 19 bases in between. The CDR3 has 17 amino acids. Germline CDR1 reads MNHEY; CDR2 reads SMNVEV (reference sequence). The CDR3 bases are TGTGCCAGCAGTCCAACCGGGACGCCAAGAGCTAACTATGGCTACACCTTC. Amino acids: CASSPTGTPRANYGYTF.

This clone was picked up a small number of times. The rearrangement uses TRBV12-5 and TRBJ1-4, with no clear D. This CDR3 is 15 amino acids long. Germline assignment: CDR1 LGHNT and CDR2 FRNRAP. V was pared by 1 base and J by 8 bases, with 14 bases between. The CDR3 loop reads CASGLDGEVGEKLFF. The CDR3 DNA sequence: TGTGCTAGTGGTTTGGACGGGGAGGTCGGCGAAAAACTGTTTTTT.

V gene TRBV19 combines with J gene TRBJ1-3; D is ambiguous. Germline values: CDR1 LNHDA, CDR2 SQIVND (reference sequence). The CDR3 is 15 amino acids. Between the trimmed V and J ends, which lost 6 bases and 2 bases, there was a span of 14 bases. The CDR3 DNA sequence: TGTGCCAGTAGGCCGGAAGGACGGACTGGAAACACCATATATTTT. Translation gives CASRPEGRTGNTIYF.

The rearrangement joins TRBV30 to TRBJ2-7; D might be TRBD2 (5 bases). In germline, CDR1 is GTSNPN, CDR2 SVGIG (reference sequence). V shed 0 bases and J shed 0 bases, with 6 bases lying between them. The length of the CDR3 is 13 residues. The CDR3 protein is CAWSVGSSYEQYF. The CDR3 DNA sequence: TGTGCCTGGAGTGTAGGGAGCTCCTACGAGCAGTACTTC.

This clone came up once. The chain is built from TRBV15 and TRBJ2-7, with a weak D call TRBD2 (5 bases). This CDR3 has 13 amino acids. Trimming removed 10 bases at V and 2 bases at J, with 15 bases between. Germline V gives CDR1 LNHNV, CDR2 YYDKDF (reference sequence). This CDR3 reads CAIADGKTYEQYF. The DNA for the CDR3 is TGTGCCATCGCGGACGGGAAAACCTACGAGCAGTACTTC.